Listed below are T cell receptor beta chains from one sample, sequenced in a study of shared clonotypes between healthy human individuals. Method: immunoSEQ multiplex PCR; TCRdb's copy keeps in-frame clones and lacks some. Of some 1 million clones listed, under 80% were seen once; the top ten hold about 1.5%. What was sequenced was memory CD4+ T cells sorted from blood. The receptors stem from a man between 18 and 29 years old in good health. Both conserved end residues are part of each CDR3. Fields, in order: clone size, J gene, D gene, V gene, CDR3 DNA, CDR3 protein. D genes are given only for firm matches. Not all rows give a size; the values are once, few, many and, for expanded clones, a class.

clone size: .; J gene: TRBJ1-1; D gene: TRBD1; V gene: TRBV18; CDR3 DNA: TGTGCCAGCTCACAGAGACAGGGAGGAAAGAACACTGAAGCTTTCTTT; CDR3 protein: CASSQRQGGKNTEAFF
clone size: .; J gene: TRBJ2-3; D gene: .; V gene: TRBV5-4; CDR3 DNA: TGTGCCAGCAGCGTTACTAGCACAGATACGCAGTATTTT; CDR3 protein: CASSVTSTDTQYF
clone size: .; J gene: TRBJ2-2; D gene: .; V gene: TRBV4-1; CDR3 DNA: TGCGCCAGCAGCCAAGTAGTCGTGTGGCAGGGATCCCCAATCGCGAACACCGGGGAGCTGTTTTTT; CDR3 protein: CASSQVVVWQGSPIANTGELFF
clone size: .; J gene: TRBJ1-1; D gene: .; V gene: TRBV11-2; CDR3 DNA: TGTGCCAGCAGCTTAGATCGAGGGGGTAGGGATGAAGCTTTCTTT; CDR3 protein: CASSLDRGGRDEAFF
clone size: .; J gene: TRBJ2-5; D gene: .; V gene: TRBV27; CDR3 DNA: TGTGCCAGCAGTATATTAGAGACCCAGTACTTC; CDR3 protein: CASSILETQYF
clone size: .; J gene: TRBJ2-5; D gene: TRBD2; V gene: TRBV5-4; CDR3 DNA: TGTGCCAGCAGCTCCGTGGGGACTAGCGTACAGACCCAGTACTTC; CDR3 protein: CASSSVGTSVQTQYF
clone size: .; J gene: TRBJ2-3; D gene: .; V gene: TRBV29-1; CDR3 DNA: TGCAGCGCAACACAGGGCAGGGGCACAGATACGCAGTATTTT; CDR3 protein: CSATQGRGTDTQYF
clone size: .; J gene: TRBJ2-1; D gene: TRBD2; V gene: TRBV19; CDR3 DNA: TGTGCCAGTAGTACCCGGAGGGCGGGGGGGAACAATGAGCAGTTCTTC; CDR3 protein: CASSTRRAGGNNEQFF
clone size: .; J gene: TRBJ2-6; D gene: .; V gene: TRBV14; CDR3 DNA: TGTGCCAGCAGCCCACCCCACGACTCTGGGGCCAACGTCCTGACTTTC; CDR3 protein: CASSPPHDSGANVLTF
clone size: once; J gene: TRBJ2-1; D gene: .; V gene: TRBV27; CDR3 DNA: TGTGCCAGCAGGGCTAGTCTCCCTAATGAGCAGTTCTTC; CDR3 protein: CASRASLPNEQFF
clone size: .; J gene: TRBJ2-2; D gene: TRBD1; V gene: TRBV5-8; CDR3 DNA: TGTGCCAGCAGCTTGGAACAGGGGGCCCACACCGGGGAGCTGTTTTTT; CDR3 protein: CASSLEQGAHTGELFF
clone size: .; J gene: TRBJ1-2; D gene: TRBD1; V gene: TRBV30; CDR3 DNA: TGTGCCTGGAGCGAATATACAGGGGCTGGCTACACCTTC; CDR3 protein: CAWSEYTGAGYTF
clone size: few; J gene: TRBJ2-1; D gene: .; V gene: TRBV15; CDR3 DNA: TGTGCCACCAGCAGAGATGGGGGAGGCAATGAGCAGTTCTTC; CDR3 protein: CATSRDGGGNEQFF
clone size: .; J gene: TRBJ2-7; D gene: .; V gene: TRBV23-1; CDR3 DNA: TGCGCCAGCAGCCCGGGGTCGGACAAAAACTACGAGCAGTACTTC; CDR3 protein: CASSPGSDKNYEQYF
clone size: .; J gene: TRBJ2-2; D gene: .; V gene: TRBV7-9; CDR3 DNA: TGTGCCAGCAGCCACATCGGCGGGGAGCTGTTTTTT; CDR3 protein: CASSHIGGELFF
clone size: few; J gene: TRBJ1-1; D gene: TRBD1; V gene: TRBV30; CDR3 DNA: TGTGCCTACGCCCCGGACAGGGCCGGGAGAACTGAAGCTTTCTTT; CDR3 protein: CAYAPDRAGRTEAFF
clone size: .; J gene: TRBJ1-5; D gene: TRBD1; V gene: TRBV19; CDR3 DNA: TGTGCCAGTAGGACCATGACAGGGCAGCCCCAGCATTTT; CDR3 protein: CASRTMTGQPQHF
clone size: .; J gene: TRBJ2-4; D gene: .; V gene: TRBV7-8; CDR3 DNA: TGTGCCAGCAGCTTAGGGCCGGGCTGGGCCAAAAACATTCAGTACTTC; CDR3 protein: CASSLGPGWAKNIQYF
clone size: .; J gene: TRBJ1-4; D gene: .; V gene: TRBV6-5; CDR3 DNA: TGTGCCAGCAGAGGGTTTTCTAATGAAAAACTGTTTTTT; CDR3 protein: CASRGFSNEKLFF
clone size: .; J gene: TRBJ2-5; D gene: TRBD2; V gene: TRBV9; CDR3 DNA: TGTGCCAGCAGCACCCAAGGGACTAGCGGAGCCCAAGAGACCCAGTACTTC; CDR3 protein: CASSTQGTSGAQETQYF
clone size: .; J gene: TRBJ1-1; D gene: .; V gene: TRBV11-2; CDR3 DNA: TGTGCCAGCAGACAACAGGCCCAAGGCACTGAAGCTTTCTTT; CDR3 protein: CASRQQAQGTEAFF
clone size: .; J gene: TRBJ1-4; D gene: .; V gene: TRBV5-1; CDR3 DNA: TGCGCCAGCAGCTTGTCAGGGGATGAAAAACTGTTTTTT; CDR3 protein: CASSLSGDEKLFF
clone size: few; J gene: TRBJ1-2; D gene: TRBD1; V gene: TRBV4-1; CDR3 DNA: TGCGCCAGCAGCCCTGGGACAGCGTATGGCTACACCTTC; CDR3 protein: CASSPGTAYGYTF
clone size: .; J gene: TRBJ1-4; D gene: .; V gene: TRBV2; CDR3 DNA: TGTGCCAGCAGGGCCTCAGGGAATAATGAAAAACTGTTTTTT; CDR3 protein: CASRASGNNEKLFF